These T cell receptor beta chains were read from a single sample in a study of cytomegalovirus exposure and HLA in healthy donors. Assay: immunoSEQ multiplex PCR; the TCRdb copy retains only in-frame clones and omits some. The sample has over 150,000 clones; approximately 84% are singletons. Sequencing was carried out using PBMCs. These receptors were taken from a girl under three years old in good health and CMV-seronegative. Each CDR3 is given with its conserved first and last residue. D genes are given only for firm matches. Expanded clones get a size class; other rows say once, few or many, or leave the size out.

clone_size d_call j_call cdr3_length v_call cdr3_aa cdr3_nt
NA NA TRBJ1-1 14 TRBV7-6 CASSLGRVYTEAFF TGTGCCAGCAGCTTGGGCAGGGTCTACACTGAAGCTTTCTTT
NA NA TRBJ1-5 15 TRBV6-1 CASTLWDTGNQPQHF TGTGCCAGCACTTTATGGGACACGGGCAATCAGCCCCAGCATTTT
NA TRBD1 TRBJ2-5 13 TRBV30 CAWSNQGAGTQYF TGTGCCTGGAGTAACCAGGGGGCTGGGACCCAGTACTTC
once TRBD1 TRBJ1-2 11 TRBV20-1 CSARRGHGYTF TGCAGTGCTAGAAGGGGGCACGGCTACACCTTC
NA TRBD1 TRBJ1-1 14 TRBV11-2 CASSPRGRWAEAFF TGTGCCAGCAGCCCGAGGGGGCGCTGGGCTGAAGCTTTCTTT
NA NA TRBJ1-2 14 TRBV27 CASSLGPQGYGYTF TGTGCCAGCAGTTTAGGGCCCCAGGGCTATGGCTACACCTTC
few NA TRBJ1-1 14 TRBV7-9 CASSSVQMNTEAFF TGTGCCAGCAGCTCCGTTCAGATGAACACTGAAGCTTTCTTT
few NA TRBJ2-3 16 TRBV5-6 CASSSRSLGATDTQYF TGTGCCAGCAGCTCCCGCTCATTGGGGGCCACAGATACGCAGTATTTT
few NA TRBJ2-7 15 TRBV4-1 CASSQGLDRSYEQYF TGCGCCAGCAGCCAAGGCTTGGACAGAAGCTACGAGCAGTACTTC
NA TRBD1 TRBJ2-7 14 TRBV7-9 CASSFLGQGYEQYF TGTGCCAGCAGCTTCTTAGGACAGGGCTACGAGCAGTACTTC
NA NA TRBJ1-2 14 TRBV5-6 CASSPLDKGGGYTF TGTGCCAGCAGCCCCCTGGACAAAGGGGGTGGCTACACCTTC
NA NA TRBJ2-2 15 TRBV30 CAWSVGQPNTGELFF TGTGCCTGGAGTGTGGGGCAGCCGAACACCGGGGAGCTGTTTTTT
once NA TRBJ2-5 12 TRBV29-1 CSVAGLRETQYF TGCAGCGTTGCCGGACTAAGGGAGACCCAGTACTTC
few NA TRBJ1-5 16 TRBV19 CASSRQPSYSNQPQHF TGTGCCAGTAGTAGACAGCCAAGCTATAGCAATCAGCCCCAGCATTTT
NA NA TRBJ1-2 16 TRBV15 CATSRDKGTGPGGYTF TGTGCCACCAGCAGAGATAAGGGGACTGGACCGGGGGGCTACACCTTC
NA NA TRBJ1-6 12 TRBV2 CASSPFGSPLHF TGTGCCAGCTCCCCCTTCGGTTCACCCCTCCACTTT
NA NA TRBJ2-3 17 TRBV21-1 CASSKPPGQCSADTQYF TGTGCCAGCAGCAAACCTCCGGGACAGTGTTCGGCAGATACGCAGTATTTT
NA NA TRBJ2-3 15 TRBV4-3 CASSQAGYRADTQYF TGCGCCAGCAGCCAAGCAGGGTATCGCGCAGATACGCAGTATTTT
NA NA TRBJ2-3 16 TRBV5-4 CASSLAAGEDTDTQYF TGTGCCAGCAGCTTGGCTGCCGGGGAGGACACAGATACGCAGTATTTT
NA NA TRBJ2-7 13 TRBV2 CASSEGQTYEQYF TGTGCCAGCAGTGAAGGACAGACCTACGAGCAGTACTTC
NA TRBD2 TRBJ2-3 17 TRBV4-1 CASSQGVWRGATDTQYF TGCGCCAGCAGCCAAGGAGTCTGGCGGGGGGCAACAGATACGCAGTATTTT
NA NA TRBJ1-4 15 TRBV2 CASNSGSGFDEKLFF TGTGCCAGCAATTCCGGGTCCGGATTCGATGAAAAACTGTTTTTT
NA NA TRBJ2-7 14 TRBV7-8 CASSWGRVSYEQYF TGTGCCAGCAGCTGGGGCAGGGTCTCCTACGAGCAGTACTTC
NA TRBD2 TRBJ2-2 15 TRBV5-6 CASGIAGTNTGELFF TGTGCCAGCGGCATAGCGGGGACTAACACCGGGGAGCTGTTTTTT
NA TRBD2 TRBJ2-7 14 TRBV15 CATKLAGGWNEQYF TGTGCCACCAAGCTAGCGGGAGGGTGGAACGAGCAGTACTTC
once NA TRBJ1-5 16 TRBV7-9 CASSATGWTGNQPQHF TGTGCCAGCAGCGCAACGGGATGGACCGGCAATCAGCCCCAGCATTTT
NA NA TRBJ2-3 16 TRBV4-1 CASSPSSRTVADTQYF TGCGCCAGCAGCCCGAGCAGCAGGACTGTCGCAGATACGCAGTATTTT
NA NA TRBJ2-7 15 TRBV9 CASSVGAPPTYEQYF TGTGCCAGCAGCGTAGGGGCCCCACCCACCTACGAGCAGTACTTC
few NA TRBJ2-1 15 TRBV11-3 CASSEDSNPYNEQFF TGTGCCAGCAGCGAAGACTCTAATCCCTACAATGAGCAGTTCTTC
NA TRBD1 TRBJ1-6 15 TRBV6-5 CASSFLGNRGAPLHF TGTGCCAGCAGTTTCCTCGGAAACAGGGGGGCACCCCTCCACTTT
NA NA TRBJ2-7 13 TRBV11-2 CASSLDRGDEQYF TGTGCCAGCAGCTTAGACAGGGGAGACGAGCAGTACTTC
NA TRBD1 TRBJ1-2 14 TRBV6-1 CASSGDRGYYGYTF TGTGCCAGCAGTGGAGACAGGGGTTACTATGGCTACACCTTC
NA TRBD2 TRBJ2-1 15 TRBV19 CASSRLAGGYNEQFF TGTGCCAGTAGTCGGCTAGCGGGGGGCTACAATGAGCAGTTCTTC
NA NA TRBJ1-1 14 TRBV27 CASSFLTGNTEAFF TGTGCCAGCAGTTTTTTGACAGGCAACACTGAAGCTTTCTTT
NA TRBD1 TRBJ1-1 13 TRBV29-1 CSVVRTGVTEAFF TGCAGCGTTGTTCGGACAGGGGTTACTGAAGCTTTCTTT
once NA TRBJ2-5 11 TRBV7-3 CASSSGETQYF TGTGCCAGCAGCTCAGGGGAGACCCAGTACTTC
NA NA TRBJ2-5 14 TRBV7-3 CASSQTGYQETQYF TGTGCCAGCAGCCAAACGGGGTACCAAGAGACCCAGTACTTC
NA TRBD1 TRBJ2-7 12 TRBV29-1 CSVDNRGLEQYF TGCAGCGTTGATAACAGGGGGCTCGAGCAGTACTTC
NA NA TRBJ1-5 17 TRBV7-8 CASSLAVGLLSNQPQHF TGTGCCAGCAGCTTAGCTGTGGGCCTGCTTAGCAATCAGCCCCAGCATTTT
NA TRBD1 TRBJ1-5 19 TRBV5-6 CASSLNVFRPGGAGQPQHF TGTGCCAGCAGCTTGAATGTCTTCCGTCCAGGGGGCGCGGGGCAGCCCCAGCATTTT
NA TRBD2 TRBJ2-3 17 TRBV10-1 CASSEGLAGSSTDTQYF TGCGCCAGCAGTGAGGGACTAGCGGGGTCTAGCACAGATACGCAGTATTTT
NA TRBD2 TRBJ2-1 14 TRBV15 CATSRSGRANEQFF TGTGCCACCAGCCGTAGCGGGAGGGCCAATGAGCAGTTCTTC
NA NA TRBJ1-1 18 TRBV12-5 CASGFSLDRAALNTEAFF TGTGCTAGTGGTTTTTCCTTGGACAGAGCGGCTTTGAACACTGAAGCTTTCTTT
NA TRBD2 TRBJ2-1 13 TRBV5-6 CASSKTSANEQFF TGTGCCAGCAGCAAGACTAGCGCGAATGAGCAGTTCTTC
once TRBD1 TRBJ1-2 17 TRBV5-1 CASSFGTGYQGAYGYTF TGCGCCAGCAGCTTTGGGACAGGGTATCAGGGGGCCTATGGCTACACCTTC
NA TRBD2 TRBJ2-1 15 TRBV7-3 CASSLGGSLGSEQFF TGTGCCAGCAGCTTAGGCGGGAGCCTCGGAAGTGAGCAGTTCTTC